In its sample, the clone carrying this TCR beta chain was seen many times. Its target is not known. This entry is derived from a study of shared clonotypes between healthy human individuals. Findings of the study overall: Only blood was sampled; tissue repertoires likely differ. Memory subsets generally showed smaller estimated richness than naive subsets did.

Generated by immunoSEQ multiplex PCR, the TCRdb table keeps only in-frame clones and is missing some. The sample has about 1 million clones, more than 65% seen once. The V gene lost 8 bases and the J gene lost 0 bases, with 11 bases spanning the gap. The CDR3 loop spans 15 amino acids. From germline, CDR1 is SNHLY and CDR2 FYNNEI. Nashville, Tennessee was home to all donors, who were Caucasian adults. Sequenced input: memory CD4+ T cells sorted from blood. As to subset: CD45RA-negative fraction. The rearrangement joins TRBV2 to TRBJ1-6, with D possibly TRBD1 on 6 matching bases. This TCR came from a man younger than 30 in good health. The DNA of the CDR3 is TGTGCCAGCGGACAGTCTCTCTCCTATAATTCACCCCTCCACTTT. This sequence encodes CASGQSLSYNSPLHF.